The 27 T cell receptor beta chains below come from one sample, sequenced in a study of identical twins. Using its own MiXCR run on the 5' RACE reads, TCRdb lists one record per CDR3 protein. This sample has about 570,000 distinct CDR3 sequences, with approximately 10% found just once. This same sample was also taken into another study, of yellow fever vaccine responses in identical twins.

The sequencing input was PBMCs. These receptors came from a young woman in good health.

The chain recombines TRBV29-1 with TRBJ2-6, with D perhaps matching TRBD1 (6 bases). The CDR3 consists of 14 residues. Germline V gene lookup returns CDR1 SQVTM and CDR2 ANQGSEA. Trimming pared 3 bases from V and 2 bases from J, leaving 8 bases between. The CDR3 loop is CSVDEGAGANVLTF. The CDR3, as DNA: TGCAGCGTTGACGAGGGGGCTGGGGCCAACGTCCTGACTTTC.

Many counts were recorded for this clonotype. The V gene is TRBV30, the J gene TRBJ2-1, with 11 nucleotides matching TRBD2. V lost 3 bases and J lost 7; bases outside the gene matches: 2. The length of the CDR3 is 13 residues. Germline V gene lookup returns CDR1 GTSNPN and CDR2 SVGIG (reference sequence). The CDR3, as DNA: TGTGCCTGGAGCAGACTAGCGGGAAATGAGCAGTTCTTC. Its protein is CAWSRLAGNEQFF.

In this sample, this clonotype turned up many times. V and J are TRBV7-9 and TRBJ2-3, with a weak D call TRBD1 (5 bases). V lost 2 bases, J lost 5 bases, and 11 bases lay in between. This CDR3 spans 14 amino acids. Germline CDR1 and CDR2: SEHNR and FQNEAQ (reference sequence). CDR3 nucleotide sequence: TGTGCCAGCAGCTTAAATGCAGGGAAAGATACGCAGTATTTT. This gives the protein CASSLNAGKDTQYF. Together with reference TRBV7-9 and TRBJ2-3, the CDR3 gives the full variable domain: DTGVSQNPRHKITKRGQNVTFRCDPISEHNRLYWYRQTLGQGPEFLTYFQNEAQLEKSRLLSDRFSAERPKGSFSTLEIQRTEQGDSAMYLCASSLNAGKDTQYFGPGTRLTVL.

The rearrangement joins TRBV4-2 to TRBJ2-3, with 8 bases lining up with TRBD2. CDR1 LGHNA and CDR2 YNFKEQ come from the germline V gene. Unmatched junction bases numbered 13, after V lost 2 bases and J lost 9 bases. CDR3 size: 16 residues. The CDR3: CASSQLTSGGPGTQYF. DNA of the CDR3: TGTGCCAGCAGCCAACTTACGAGCGGGGGCCCCGGAACGCAGTATTTT.

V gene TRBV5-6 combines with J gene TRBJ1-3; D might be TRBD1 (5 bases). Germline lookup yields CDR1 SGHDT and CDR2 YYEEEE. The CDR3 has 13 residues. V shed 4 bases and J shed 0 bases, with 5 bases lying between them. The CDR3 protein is CASSGGSGNTIYF. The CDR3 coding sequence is TGTGCCAGCAGCGGGGGCTCTGGAAACACCATATATTTT.

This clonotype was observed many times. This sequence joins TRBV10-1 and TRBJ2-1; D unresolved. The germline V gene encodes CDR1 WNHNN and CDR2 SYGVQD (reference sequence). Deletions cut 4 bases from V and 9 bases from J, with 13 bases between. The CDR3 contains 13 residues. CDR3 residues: CASSALGEFEQFF. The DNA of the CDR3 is TGCGCCAGCAGTGCCCTTGGAGAATTTGAGCAGTTCTTC.

For the CDR3, the DNA is TGCAGCGTTTACGGGCAGGCCAAAAGTGCGGATACGCAGTATTTT. Residues: CSVYGQAKSADTQYF. The chain employs TRBV29-1 and TRBJ2-3; no definite D call. Looked up from germline, CDR1 is SQVTM and CDR2 is ANQGSEA. The CDR3 is 15 residues long. With 5 bases removed from V and 6 bases from J, the gap between germline ends came to 21 bases.

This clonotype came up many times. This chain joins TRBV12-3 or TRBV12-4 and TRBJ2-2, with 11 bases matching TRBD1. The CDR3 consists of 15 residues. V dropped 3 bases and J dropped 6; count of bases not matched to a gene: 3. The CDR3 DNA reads TGTGCCAGCAGTTTTGGGGGACAGGGGGCCGGGGAGCTGTTTTTT. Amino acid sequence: CASSFGGQGAGELFF.

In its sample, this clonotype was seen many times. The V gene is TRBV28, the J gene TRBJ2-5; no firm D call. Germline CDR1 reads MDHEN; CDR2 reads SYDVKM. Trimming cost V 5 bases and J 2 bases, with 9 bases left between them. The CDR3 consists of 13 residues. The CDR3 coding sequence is TGTGCCAGCAGTCCAGACACACAAGAGACCCAGTACTTC. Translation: CASSPDTQETQYF.

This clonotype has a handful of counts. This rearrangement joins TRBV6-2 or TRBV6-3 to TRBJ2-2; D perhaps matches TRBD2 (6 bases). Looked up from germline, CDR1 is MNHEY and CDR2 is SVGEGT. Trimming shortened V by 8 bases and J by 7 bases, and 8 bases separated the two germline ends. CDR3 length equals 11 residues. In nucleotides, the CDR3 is TGTGCCAGCCGGGGGTTCGGGGAGCTGTTTTTT. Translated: CASRGFGELFF.

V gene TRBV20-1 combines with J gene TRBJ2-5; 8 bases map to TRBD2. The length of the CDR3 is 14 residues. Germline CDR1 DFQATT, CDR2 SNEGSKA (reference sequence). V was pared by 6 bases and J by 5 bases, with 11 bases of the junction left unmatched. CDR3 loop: CSALEGGGRETQYF. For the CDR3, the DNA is TGCAGTGCCCTGGAAGGCGGGGGGCGGGAGACCCAGTACTTC.

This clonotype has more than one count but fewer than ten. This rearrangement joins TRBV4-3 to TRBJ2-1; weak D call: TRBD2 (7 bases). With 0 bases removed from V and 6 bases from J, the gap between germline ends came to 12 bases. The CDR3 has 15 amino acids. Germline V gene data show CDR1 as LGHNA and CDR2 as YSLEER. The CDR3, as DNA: TGCGCCAGCAGCCAAGATAGGGGGGGGGGCAATGAGCAGTTCTTC. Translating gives CASSQDRGGGNEQFF.

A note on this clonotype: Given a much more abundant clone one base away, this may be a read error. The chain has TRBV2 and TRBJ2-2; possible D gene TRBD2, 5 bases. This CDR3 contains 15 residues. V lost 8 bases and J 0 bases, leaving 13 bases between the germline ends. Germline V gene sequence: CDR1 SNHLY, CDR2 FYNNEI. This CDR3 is CASHPGIANTGELFF. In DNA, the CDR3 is TGTGCCAGCCACCCCGGGATAGCGAACACCGGGGAGCTGTTTTTT.

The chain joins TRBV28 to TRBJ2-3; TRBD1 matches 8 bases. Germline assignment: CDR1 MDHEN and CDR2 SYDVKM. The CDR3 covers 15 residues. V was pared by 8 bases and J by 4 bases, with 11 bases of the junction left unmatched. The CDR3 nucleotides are TGTGCCAGCGACTTGAGTCAGGGGGCCGCAGATACGCAGTATTTT. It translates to CASDLSQGAADTQYF.

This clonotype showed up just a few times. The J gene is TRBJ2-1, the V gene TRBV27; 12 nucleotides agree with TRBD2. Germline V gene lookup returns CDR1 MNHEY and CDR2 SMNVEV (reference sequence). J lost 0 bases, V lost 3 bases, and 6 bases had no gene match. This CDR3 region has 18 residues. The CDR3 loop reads CASSLLGLAGISYNEQFF. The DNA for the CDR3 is TGTGCCAGCAGTTTGCTTGGACTAGCGGGGATCTCCTACAATGAGCAGTTCTTC.

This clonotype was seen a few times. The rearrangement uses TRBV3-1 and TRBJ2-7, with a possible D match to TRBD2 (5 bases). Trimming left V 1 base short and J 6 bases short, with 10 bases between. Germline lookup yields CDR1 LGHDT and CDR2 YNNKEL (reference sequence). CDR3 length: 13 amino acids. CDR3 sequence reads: CASSQAPRGEQYF. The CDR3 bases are TGTGCCAGCAGCCAAGCCCCTCGGGGCGAGCAGTACTTC.

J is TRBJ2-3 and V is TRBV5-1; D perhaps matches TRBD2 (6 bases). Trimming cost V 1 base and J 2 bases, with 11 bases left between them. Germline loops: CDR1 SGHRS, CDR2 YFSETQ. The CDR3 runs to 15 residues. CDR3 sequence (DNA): TGCGCCAGCAGCTTGAGTAGCGGAAACACAGATACGCAGTATTTT. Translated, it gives CASSLSSGNTDTQYF.

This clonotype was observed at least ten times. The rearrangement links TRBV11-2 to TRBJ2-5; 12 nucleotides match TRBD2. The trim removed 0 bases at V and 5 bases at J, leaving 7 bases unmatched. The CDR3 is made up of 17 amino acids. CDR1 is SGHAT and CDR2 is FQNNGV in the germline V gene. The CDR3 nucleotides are TGTGCCAGCAGCTTAGAACTAGCGGGGGGCGAGTATGAGACCCAGTACTTC. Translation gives CASSLELAGGEYETQYF.

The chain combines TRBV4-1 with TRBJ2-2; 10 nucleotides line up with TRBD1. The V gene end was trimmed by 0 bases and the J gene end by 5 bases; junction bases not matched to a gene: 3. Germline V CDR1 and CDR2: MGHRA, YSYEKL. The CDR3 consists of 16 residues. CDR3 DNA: TGCGCCAGCAGCCAAGAGGGACAGGGGAGTACCGGGGAGCTGTTTTTT. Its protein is CASSQEGQGSTGELFF.

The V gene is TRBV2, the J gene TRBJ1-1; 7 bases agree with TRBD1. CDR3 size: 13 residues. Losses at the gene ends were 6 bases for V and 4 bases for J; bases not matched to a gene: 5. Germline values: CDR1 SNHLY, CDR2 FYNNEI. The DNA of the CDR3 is TGTGCCAGCAGAAACACAGGGGTCACTGAAGCTTTCTTT. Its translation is CASRNTGVTEAFF.

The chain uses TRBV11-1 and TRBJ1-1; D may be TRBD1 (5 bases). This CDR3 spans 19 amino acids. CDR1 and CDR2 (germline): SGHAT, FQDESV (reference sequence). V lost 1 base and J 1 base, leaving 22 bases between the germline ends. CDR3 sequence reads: CASSLGVGVAGLGNTEAFF. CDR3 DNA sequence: TGTGCCAGCAGCTTAGGGGTTGGGGTGGCAGGGTTAGGGAACACTGAAGCTTTCTTT.

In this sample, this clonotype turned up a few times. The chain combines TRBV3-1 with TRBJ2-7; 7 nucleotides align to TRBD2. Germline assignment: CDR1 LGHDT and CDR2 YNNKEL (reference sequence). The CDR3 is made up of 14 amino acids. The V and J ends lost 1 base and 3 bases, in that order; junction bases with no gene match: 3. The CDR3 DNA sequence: TGTGCCAGCAGCCAAGGGGGGGGACGCTACGAGCAGTACTTC. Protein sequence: CASSQGGGRYEQYF.

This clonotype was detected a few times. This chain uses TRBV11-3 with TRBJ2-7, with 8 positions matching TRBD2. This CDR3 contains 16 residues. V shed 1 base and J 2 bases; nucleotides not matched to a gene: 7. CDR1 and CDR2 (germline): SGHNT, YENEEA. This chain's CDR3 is CASSLGEREIPYEQYF. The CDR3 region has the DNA TGTGCCAGCAGCTTAGGCGAGCGGGAGATTCCCTACGAGCAGTACTTC.

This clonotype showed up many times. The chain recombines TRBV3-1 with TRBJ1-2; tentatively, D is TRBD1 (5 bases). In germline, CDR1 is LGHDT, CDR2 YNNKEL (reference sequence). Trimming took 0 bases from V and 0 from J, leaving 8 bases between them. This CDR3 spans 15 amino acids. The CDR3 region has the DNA TGTGCCAGCAGCCAAGACAAGGGGACTAACTATGGCTACACCTTC. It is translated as CASSQDKGTNYGYTF. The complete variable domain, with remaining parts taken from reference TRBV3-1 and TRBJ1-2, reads DTAVSQTPKYLVTQMGNDKSIKCEQNLGHDTMYWYKQDSKKFLKIMFSYNNKELIINETVPNRFSPKSPDKAHLNLHINSLELGDSAVYFCASSQDKGTNYGYTFGSGTRLTVV.

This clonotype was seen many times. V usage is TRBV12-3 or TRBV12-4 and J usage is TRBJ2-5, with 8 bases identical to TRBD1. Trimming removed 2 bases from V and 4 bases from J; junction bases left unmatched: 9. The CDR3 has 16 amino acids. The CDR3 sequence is CASSLLQGAWGETQYF. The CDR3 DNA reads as TGTGCCAGCAGTTTACTCCAGGGGGCGTGGGGAGAGACCCAGTACTTC.

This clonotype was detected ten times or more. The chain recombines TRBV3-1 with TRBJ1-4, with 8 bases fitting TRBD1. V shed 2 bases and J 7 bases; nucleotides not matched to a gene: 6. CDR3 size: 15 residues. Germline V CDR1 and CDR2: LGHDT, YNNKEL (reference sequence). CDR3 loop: CASSQSSGGIEKLFF. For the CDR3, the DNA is TGTGCCAGCAGCCAATCTTCAGGGGGCATTGAAAAACTGTTTTTT.

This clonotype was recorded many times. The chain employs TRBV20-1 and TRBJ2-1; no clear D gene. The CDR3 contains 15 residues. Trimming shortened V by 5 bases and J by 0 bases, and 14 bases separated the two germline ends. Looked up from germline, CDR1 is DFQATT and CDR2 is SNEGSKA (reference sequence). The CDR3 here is CSAPPLPLSYNEQFF. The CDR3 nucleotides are TGCAGTGCTCCACCGCTGCCCCTCTCCTACAATGAGCAGTTCTTC.